These 24 T cell receptor beta chains were sequenced from one sample in a study of blood T cell repertoires in COVID-19. The assay was immunoSEQ multiplex PCR, and TCRdb's table has in-frame clones only and misses some. The table shows 250,000 to 300,000 clones, with approximately 85% occurring only once. Source material: peripheral blood. Receptor source: a man aged 50-59 years with active or convalescent COVID-19.

In DNA, the CDR3 is TGTGCCAGCAGTTATCCCTCCGAGGGAGAGGTTGAGCAGTTCTTC. This encodes CASSYPSEGEVEQFF. The chain has TRBV6-5 and TRBJ2-1; possible D gene TRBD2, 5 bases. Germline V gene sequence: CDR1 MNHEY, CDR2 SVGAGI. The CDR3 is made up of 15 amino acids. Trimming cost V 3 bases and J 9 bases, with 18 bases left between them.

The chain has TRBV11-1 and TRBJ1-4, with 7 positions matching TRBD1. In germline, CDR1 is SGHAT, CDR2 FQDESV (reference sequence). Unmatched junction bases numbered 10, after V lost 5 bases and J lost 7 bases. This CDR3 is 15 amino acids long. CDR3 residues: CASSVGGGRGEKLFF. The CDR3 nucleotides read TGTGCCAGCAGCGTTGGAGGGGGCCGAGGTGAAAAACTGTTTTTT. The variable domain in full, with the rest retrieved from reference TRBV11-1 and TRBJ1-4, is EAEVAQSPRYKITEKSQAVAFWCDPISGHATLYWYRQILGQGPELLVQFQDESVVDDSQLPKDRFSAERLKGVDSTLKIQPAELGDSAMYLCASSVGGGRGEKLFFGSGTQLSVL.

The genes are TRBV7-3 and TRBJ2-1; the match to TRBD1 covers 8 bases. There are 13 residues in the CDR3. CDR1 SGHTA and CDR2 FQGTGA come from the germline V gene. Trimming cost V 5 bases and J 5 bases; bases outside gene matches: 2. The CDR3 loop is CASSRDRNNEQFF. In nucleotides, the CDR3 is TGTGCCAGCAGCCGGGACAGGAACAATGAGCAGTTCTTC.

V is TRBV10-3 and J is TRBJ1-1, with D possibly TRBD1 on 5 matching bases. The CDR3 is 13 residues long. V was clipped by 8 bases and J by 4 bases, with 14 bases between them. Germline V gives CDR1 ENHRY, CDR2 SYGVKD. CDR3 DNA sequence: TGTGCCATCCGGAGGGTCCAGGGCACTGAAGCTTTCTTT. Translating it yields CAIRRVQGTEAFF.

The V call is TRBV28, the J call TRBJ2-7; 9 bases are shared with TRBD1. The V gene end was trimmed by 5 bases and the J gene end by 5 bases; junction bases not matched to a gene: 7. Germline values: CDR1 MDHEN, CDR2 SYDVKM. The CDR3 loop spans 14 amino acids. The CDR3 DNA sequence: TGTGCCAGCAGTCGACAGGGGGTGAGGAACGAGCAGTACTTC. Encoded protein: CASSRQGVRNEQYF.

The V gene is TRBV5-5, the J gene TRBJ2-7, with D possibly matching TRBD2 (6 bases). The CDR3 runs 15 residues. Germline CDR1 and CDR2: SGHKS and YYEKEE (reference sequence). The germline V and J ends were trimmed by 1 base and 4 bases, with 15 bases remaining between them. The CDR3 DNA sequence: TGTGCCAGCAGCTTGAGTACGGGAGTCGGGTACGAGCAGTACTTC. Its protein is CASSLSTGVGYEQYF.

This chain joins TRBV5-4 and TRBJ2-1; tentatively, D is TRBD2 (6 bases). V was trimmed by 4 bases and J by 5 bases, leaving 10 bases between them. Per germline, CDR1 SGHNT and CDR2 YYREEE (reference sequence). The CDR3 totals 13 residues. The CDR3 DNA reads as TGTGCCAGCAGCCGGGACTCAAACAATGAGCAGTTCTTC. Translated, it gives CASSRDSNNEQFF.

V usage is TRBV7-9 and J usage is TRBJ2-3; 7 positions match TRBD2. Germline V gene sequence: CDR1 SEHNR, CDR2 FQNEAQ (reference sequence). Trimming at V came to 3 bases and at J to 6 bases, leaving 6 bases not matched to a gene. The CDR3 consists of 14 residues. In DNA, the CDR3 is TGTGCCAGCAGCTTGGCGGGAGCAGGGGATACGCAGTATTTT. Protein product: CASSLAGAGDTQYF.

The V call is TRBV20-1, the J call TRBJ1-2; maybe TRBD1 (6 bases). CDR1 DFQATT and CDR2 SNEGSKA come from the germline V gene (reference sequence). Between the trimmed V and J ends, which lost 5 bases and 7 bases, there was a span of 11 bases. The CDR3 spans 11 residues. The chain's CDR3 is CSAWTVPGYTF. For the CDR3, the DNA is TGCAGTGCTTGGACAGTTCCTGGCTACACCTTC.

V is TRBV24-1 and J is TRBJ2-1, with 7 bases aligning to TRBD1. From germline, CDR1 is KGHDR and CDR2 SFDVKD. After removal of 5 bases from V and 7 bases from J, the junction contained 7 bases not matched to a gene. The CDR3 runs 14 residues. CDR3 coding DNA: TGTGCCACCAGTGCTCCAACGGGACAGAATGAGCAGTTCTTC. This codes for CATSAPTGQNEQFF.

The chain combines TRBV30 with TRBJ1-3; the D is unclear. Looked up from germline, CDR1 is GTSNPN and CDR2 is SVGIG (reference sequence). V lost 4 bases, J lost 4 bases, and 14 bases lay in between. CDR3 length: 14 residues. As DNA, the CDR3 is TGTGCCTGGACTATTAACACGGGAGGAAACACCATATATTTT. Its protein product is CAWTINTGGNTIYF.

The chain links TRBV11-2 to TRBJ1-2, with TRBD1 matching 11 bases. In germline, CDR1 is SGHAT, CDR2 FQNNGV. Trimming at V came to 5 bases and at J to 4 bases, leaving 12 bases not matched to a gene. The CDR3 is 17 amino acids. The CDR3 region is CASSKRDRGASIYGYTF. The DNA of the CDR3 is TGTGCCAGCAGCAAACGGGACAGGGGGGCTTCAATCTATGGCTACACCTTC. Variable domain in full (rest from reference TRBV11-2 and TRBJ1-2): EAGVAQSPRYKIIEKRQSVAFWCNPISGHATLYWYQQILGQGPKLLIQFQNNGVVDDSQLPKDRFSAERLKGVDSTLKIQPAKLEDSAVYLCASSKRDRGASIYGYTFGSGTRLTVV.

This chain uses TRBV24-1 with TRBJ2-5, with 10 bases fitting TRBD1. CDR1 KGHDR and CDR2 SFDVKD come from the germline V gene. There are 14 residues in the CDR3. Germline trimming cut 9 bases from V and 1 base from J; bases unmatched to any gene: 4. CDR3 sequence reads: CATSDRGGQETQYF. Here the CDR3 DNA reads TGTGCCACCTCGGACAGGGGGGGCCAAGAGACCCAGTACTTC.

This chain uses TRBV5-1 with TRBJ1-3, with a weak D call TRBD1 (5 bases). V was pared by 0 bases and J by 3 bases, with 10 bases between. CDR1 is SGHRS and CDR2 is YFSETQ in the germline V gene. The CDR3 extends over 15 amino acids. The CDR3 spells CASSLAGQGGNTIYF. In DNA form, the CDR3 reads TGCGCCAGCAGCTTGGCCGGGCAGGGTGGAAACACCATATATTTT.

V usage is TRBV11-2 and J usage is TRBJ1-2; 7 bases are a match to TRBD1. V lost 3 bases and J lost 7; bases outside the gene matches: 8. CDR1 and CDR2 (germline): SGHAT, FQNNGV. The CDR3 totals 14 residues. In DNA, the CDR3 is TGTGCCAGCAGCTTCGACAGGGTGGGCTTTGGCTACACCTTC. Translation gives CASSFDRVGFGYTF.

The CDR3: CASSQTGTVGEKLFF. The CDR3 nucleotides are TGTGCCAGCAGTCAAACCGGGACAGTAGGCGAAAAACTGTTTTTT. The chain uses TRBV6-5 and TRBJ1-4; 7 bases agree with TRBD1. CDR3 size: 15 residues. Germline trimming cut 5 bases from V and 8 bases from J; bases unmatched to any gene: 11. Looked up from germline, CDR1 is MNHEY and CDR2 is SVGAGI.

The chain links TRBV6-4 to TRBJ1-4, with D unresolved. The ends were cut back, 5 bases at V and 5 bases at J, with 15 bases in the middle. Per the germline V gene, CDR1 is MRHNA and CDR2 is SNTAGT. This CDR3 spans 15 amino acids. Here the CDR3 DNA reads TGTGCCAGCAGTCGTATCTGGGGAGCGAATGAAAAACTGTTTTTT. Translated: CASSRIWGANEKLFF.

V usage is TRBV15 and J usage is TRBJ1-3; D gene uncertain. Trimming took off 1 base at V and 0 bases at J, with 13 bases between the two ends. The germline V gene encodes CDR1 LNHNV and CDR2 YYDKDF (reference sequence). The CDR3 has 17 residues. The CDR3 is CATSRGTEGSSGNTIYF. The CDR3 region has the DNA TGTGCCACCAGCAGAGGGACGGAGGGCAGCTCTGGAAACACCATATATTTT.

This rearrangement joins TRBV5-6 to TRBJ1-4; 10 bases match TRBD1. V lost 4 bases to trimming and J lost 10 bases; unmatched junction nucleotides: 7. Germline lookup yields CDR1 SGHDT and CDR2 YYEEEE. This CDR3 region has 14 residues. Here the CDR3 DNA reads TGTGCCAGCAGCGCCGGGACAGGGGTAGGAAAACTGTTTTTT. Amino acids: CASSAGTGVGKLFF.

This clone showed up just once. The J gene is TRBJ1-1, the V gene TRBV5-5, with D possibly matching TRBD1 (5 bases). Germline V lookup: CDR1 SGHKS, CDR2 YYEKEE (reference sequence). The CDR3 contains 15 residues. Trimming removed 5 bases at V and 1 base at J, with 15 bases between. In DNA, the CDR3 is TGTGCCAGCAGGCCCCCGGGACTGAGGAACACTGAAGCTTTCTTT. This translates into CASRPPGLRNTEAFF. Together with reference TRBV5-5 and TRBJ1-1, the CDR3 gives the full variable domain: DAGVTQSPTHLIKTRGQQVTLRCSPISGHKSVSWYQQVLGQGPQFIFQYYEKEERGRGNFPDRFSARQFPNYSSELNVNALLLGDSALYLCASRPPGLRNTEAFFGQGTRLTVV.

The chain has TRBV11-1 and TRBJ2-5, with 8 positions matching TRBD2. After removal of 5 bases from V and 1 base from J, the junction contained 9 bases not matched to a gene. The CDR3 is 16 residues long. CDR1 SGHAT and CDR2 FQDESV come from the germline V gene (reference sequence). For the CDR3, the DNA is TGTGCCAGCAGCCGCAGGGTAGCGGGACTCCAAGAGACCCAGTACTTC. Protein: CASSRRVAGLQETQYF.

This clone was seen more than once but under ten times. J is TRBJ1-1 and V is TRBV6-2 or TRBV6-3; D gene unclear. Germline V gives CDR1 MNHEY, CDR2 SVGEGT. The CDR3 runs to 15 residues. V was cut by 0 bases and J by 0 bases, with 8 bases left in between. Here the CDR3 reads CASSYSPGMNTEAFF. The DNA for the CDR3 is TGTGCCAGCAGTTACTCACCCGGGATGAACACTGAAGCTTTCTTT.

J is TRBJ1-3 and V is TRBV30; 8 bases match TRBD1. In germline, CDR1 is GTSNPN, CDR2 SVGIG (reference sequence). Germline trimming cut 3 bases from V and 4 bases from J; bases unmatched to any gene: 2. The CDR3 has 13 residues. CDR3 nucleotides: TGTGCCTGGAGATGGGACAGGGGAAACACCATATATTTT. Its translation: CAWRWDRGNTIYF. Supplemented by reference TRBV30 and TRBJ1-3, the full variable domain reads SQTIHQWPATLVQPVGSPLSLECTVEGTSNPNLYWYRQAAGRGLQLLFYSVGIGQISSEVPQNLSASRPQDRQFILSSKKLLLSDSGFYLCAWRWDRGNTIYFGEGSWLTVV.

This clone occurred once. The CDR3 sequence is CASSPSDRVVGTEAFF. Written as DNA, the CDR3 is TGTGCCAGCTCACCATCGGACAGGGTGGTAGGGACTGAAGCTTTCTTT. This sequence joins TRBV18 and TRBJ1-1, with TRBD1 matching 8 bases. Germline values: CDR1 KGHSH, CDR2 LQKENI. The CDR3 has 16 residues. Losses at the gene ends were 2 bases for V and 5 bases for J; bases not matched to a gene: 10.